The 15 T cell receptor beta chains listed next were all sequenced from one sample in a study of blood T cell repertoires in COVID-19. TCRdb keeps only in-frame clones here, not all; method: immunoSEQ multiplex PCR. The data hold roughly 100,000 clones, with 85% observed a single time. Sequenced input: peripheral blood. These receptor sequences come from a man aged 45-60 years with acute or convalescent COVID-19.

CDR3 bases: TGTGCCAGCAGCCAGGACAGGGGGAACACTGAAGCTTTCTTT. Its translation is CASSQDRGNTEAFF. This rearrangement joins TRBV16 to TRBJ1-1; 9 bases fit TRBD1. CDR3 size: 14 residues. Losses at the gene ends were 3 bases for V and 1 base for J; bases not matched to a gene: 0. Germline V gene data show CDR1 as KGHSY and CDR2 as FQNENV.

The rearrangement links TRBV27 to TRBJ1-5; TRBD1 matches 10 bases. CDR3 size: 15 residues. V lost 6 bases, J lost 2 bases, and 4 bases stayed unmatched. Germline loops: CDR1 MNHEY, CDR2 SMNVEV (reference sequence). CDR3 sequence: CASRAGTGGNQPQHF. The CDR3 DNA is TGTGCCAGCAGGGCCGGGACAGGGGGCAATCAGCCCCAGCATTTT.

The rearrangement joins TRBV12-5 to TRBJ1-2; TRBD1 matches 8 bases. Trimming cost V 6 bases and J 3 bases; bases outside gene matches: 12. Per germline, CDR1 LGHNT and CDR2 FRNRAP. CDR3 length: 16 amino acids. The CDR3 region has the DNA TGTGCTAGTGGAAACGGACAGGGTGTATATCACTATGGCTACACCTTC. Protein sequence: CASGNGQGVYHYGYTF.

The genes are TRBV5-1 and TRBJ1-4; no clear D gene. CDR1 and CDR2 (germline): SGHRS, YFSETQ. This CDR3 has 16 residues. The V end lost 1 base, the J end lost 0 bases, and 10 bases lay between the germline ends. CDR3 protein: CASSLLGIATNEKLFF. The CDR3 DNA follows: TGCGCCAGCAGCTTGCTAGGTATAGCAACTAATGAAAAACTGTTTTTT.

V gene TRBV25-1 combines with J gene TRBJ1-5; D is unresolved. V gave up 6 bases and J gave up 4 bases, with 16 bases separating them. Germline V CDR1 and CDR2: MGHDK, SYGVNS. The CDR3 is made up of 15 amino acids. The CDR3 sequence is CASRDSGLLNQPQHF. The CDR3 bases are TGTGCCAGCAGGGACTCGGGTCTCCTGAATCAGCCCCAGCATTTT.

V and J are TRBV5-8 and TRBJ1-2; possible D gene TRBD1, 6 bases. V was clipped by 0 bases and J by 2 bases, with 11 bases between them. The CDR3 runs to 15 residues. Germline CDR1 reads SGHTS; CDR2 reads YDEGEE. The chain's CDR3 is CASSLVGHRNYGYTF. CDR3 nucleotides: TGTGCCAGCAGCTTGGTGGGACACCGAAACTATGGCTACACCTTC.

J is TRBJ1-3 and V is TRBV29-1; 7 bases match TRBD1. Germline CDR1 SQVTM, CDR2 ANQGSEA. V lost 4 bases, J lost 1 base, and 7 bases stayed unmatched. CDR3 length equals 15 residues. CDR3 in DNA: TGCAGCGTTGCTCGAGACAGGGCTTCTGGAAACACCATATATTTT. This gives the protein CSVARDRASGNTIYF.

The V call is TRBV30, the J call TRBJ2-3, with D tentatively TRBD2 (5 bases). Trimming removed 2 bases at V and 3 bases at J, with 15 bases between. The CDR3 totals 15 residues. CDR1 is GTSNPN and CDR2 is SVGIG in the germline V gene (reference sequence). The CDR3 reads CAWSTLAVATDTQYF. CDR3 DNA sequence: TGTGCCTGGAGTACGCTAGCAGTGGCGACAGATACGCAGTATTTT. Looking up the rest from reference TRBV30 and TRBJ2-3 gives the full variable domain: SQTIHQWPATLVQPVGSPLSLECTVEGTSNPNLYWYRQAAGRGLQLLFYSVGIGQISSEVPQNLSASRPQDRQFILSSKKLLLSDSGFYLCAWSTLAVATDTQYFGPGTRLTVL.

The chain has TRBV30 and TRBJ1-4, with 9 bases lining up with TRBD1. J was trimmed by 5 bases and V by 3 bases; bases with no gene match: 4. The CDR3 loop spans 14 amino acids. CDR1 is GTSNPN and CDR2 is SVGIG in the germline V gene (reference sequence). The CDR3 DNA reads as TGTGCCTGGAGAAAACAGGGGGCGAATGAAAAACTGTTTTTT. Translation: CAWRKQGANEKLFF.

The chain is built from TRBV9 and TRBJ1-1; D perhaps matches TRBD1 (5 bases). Germline V gives CDR1 SGDLS, CDR2 YYNGEE. The CDR3 is 14 residues long. V lost 0 bases and J 5 bases, leaving 11 bases between the germline ends. The chain's CDR3 is CASSVVSGWTEAFF. CDR3 coding DNA: TGTGCCAGCAGCGTAGTTTCAGGGTGGACTGAAGCTTTCTTT.

The chain combines TRBV24-1 with TRBJ2-1; the D call may be TRBD1 or TRBD2 (10 bases each). There are 19 residues in the CDR3. V was cut by 7 bases and J by 3 bases, with 27 bases left in between. Germline V gene data show CDR1 as KGHDR and CDR2 as SFDVKD. CDR3 amino acids: CATSPGTGATSGVYNEQFF. Here the CDR3 DNA reads TGTGCCACCAGCCCCGGGACAGGGGCAACTAGCGGGGTCTACAATGAGCAGTTCTTC.

A note on this clone: Other DNA sequences in this specimen translate into the identical CDR3. This chain uses TRBV3-1 (or the pseudogene TRBV3-2) with TRBJ2-7; D is possibly TRBD1 (6 bases). Trimming took off 2 bases at V and 0 bases at J, with 11 bases between the two ends. Per germline, CDR1 LGHDT and CDR2 YNNKEL (reference sequence). This CDR3 spans 15 amino acids. CDR3 in DNA: TGTGCCAGCAGCCAAACAGGGCAGGGCTCCTACGAGCAGTACTTC. This translates into CASSQTGQGSYEQYF.

The chain has TRBV7-2 and TRBJ1-2; weak D call: TRBD1 (5 bases). The length of the CDR3 is 13 residues. The V and J ends lost 2 bases and 8 bases respectively, with 12 bases between them. CDR1 and CDR2 (germline): SGHTA, FQGNSA. The CDR3 sequence is CASSLYRSEGYTF. CDR3 DNA sequence: TGTGCCAGCAGCTTATACAGGTCAGAGGGCTACACCTTC.

J is TRBJ2-1 and V is TRBV7-3; 7 positions match TRBD2. The germline CDR1 and CDR2 sequences are SGHTA and FQGTGA. J lost 6 bases, V lost 5 bases, and 13 bases had no gene match. The CDR3 is made up of 16 amino acids. The CDR3 loop is CASSAATSTAGNEQFF. Written as DNA, the CDR3 is TGTGCCAGCAGCGCAGCGACTAGCACGGCGGGCAATGAGCAGTTCTTC.

V gene TRBV13 combines with J gene TRBJ2-1, with D unclear. The V gene lost 4 bases and the J gene lost 4 bases, with 8 bases spanning the gap. There are 13 residues in the CDR3. Germline assignment: CDR1 PRHDT and CDR2 FYEKMQ (reference sequence). The CDR3 DNA sequence: TGTGCCAGCAGCTCAAATCAGTACAATGAGCAGTTCTTC. Protein product: CASSSNQYNEQFF. Together with reference TRBV13 and TRBJ2-1, the CDR3 gives the full variable domain: AAGVIQSPRHLIKEKRETATLKCYPIPRHDTVYWYQQGPGQDPQFLISFYEKMQSDKGSIPDRFSAQQFSDYHSELNMSSLELGDSALYFCASSSNQYNEQFFGPGTRLTVL.